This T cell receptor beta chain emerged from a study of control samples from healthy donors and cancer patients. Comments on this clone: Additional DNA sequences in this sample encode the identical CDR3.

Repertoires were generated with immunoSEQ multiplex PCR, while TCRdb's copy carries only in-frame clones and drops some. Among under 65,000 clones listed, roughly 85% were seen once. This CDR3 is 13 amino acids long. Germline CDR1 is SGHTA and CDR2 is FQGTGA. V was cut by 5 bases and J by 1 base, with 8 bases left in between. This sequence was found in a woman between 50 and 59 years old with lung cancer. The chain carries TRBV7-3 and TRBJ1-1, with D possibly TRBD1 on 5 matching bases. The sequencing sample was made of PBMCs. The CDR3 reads CASSLGQNTEAFF. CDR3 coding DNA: TGTGCCAGCAGCCTAGGACAGAACACTGAAGCTTTCTTT.